One and the same sample provided the 19 T cell receptor beta chains below, sequenced in a study of a mutant IDH1 vaccine in newly diagnosed glioma. This table comes from immunoSEQ multiplex PCR, and its TCRdb copy is limited to in-frame clones, with some not included. The table includes tens of thousands of clones, about 74% detected once. Stated time point: week 35, safety follow-up. Every vaccine dose comprised 300 ug of mutant IDH1 20-mer peptide plus topical imiquimod. These TCRs' antigens remain unknown. This material consisted of PBMCs, taken from a glioma patient whose treatment included an IDH1 peptide vaccine. The receptors come from a man aged 50 or older with glioma.

The gene calls are TRBV5-1 and TRBJ1-5; 8 nucleotides match TRBD1. The trim removed 0 bases at V and 7 bases at J, leaving 9 bases unmatched. There are 16 residues in the CDR3. Germline CDR1 is SGHRS and CDR2 is YFSETQ. CDR3 protein: CASSLEGQGSGQPQHF. In DNA form, the CDR3 reads TGCGCCAGCAGCTTGGAAGGACAGGGCTCAGGACAGCCCCAGCATTTT. The entire variable domain, with the rest obtained from reference TRBV5-1 and TRBJ1-5, is as follows: KAGVTQTPRYLIKTRGQQVTLSCSPISGHRSVSWYQQTPGQGLQFLFEYFSETQRNKGNFPGRFSGRQFSNSRSEMNVSTLELGDSALYLCASSLEGQGSGQPQHFGDGTRLSIL.

V usage is TRBV7-8 and J usage is TRBJ1-3; D not certain. Germline V gene sequence: CDR1 SGHVS, CDR2 FQNEAQ. CDR3 length: 14 amino acids. Trimming pared 7 bases from V and 1 base from J, leaving 11 bases between. CDR3 nucleotide sequence: TGTGCCAGCACCCTGGCGAGGTCTGGAAACACCATATATTTT. Its protein product is CASTLARSGNTIYF.

The chain combines TRBV19 with TRBJ2-5; D might be TRBD2 (5 bases). Looked up from germline, CDR1 is LNHDA and CDR2 is SQIVND (reference sequence). This CDR3 has 13 amino acids. V dropped 2 bases and J dropped 5 bases, with 9 bases sitting between them. Here the CDR3 reads CASSIRGEETQYF. CDR3 DNA sequence: TGTGCCAGTAGTATACGGGGAGAGGAGACCCAGTACTTC. Complete variable domain (other parts from reference TRBV19 and TRBJ2-5): DGGITQSPKYLFRKEGQNVTLSCEQNLNHDAMYWYRQDPGQGLRLIYYSQIVNDFQKGDIAEGYSVSREKKESFPLTVTSAQKNPTAFYLCASSIRGEETQYFGPGTRLLVL.

The chain combines TRBV27 with TRBJ1-1; maybe TRBD1 (6 bases). The CDR3 is made up of 14 amino acids. The germline V and J ends were trimmed by 2 bases and 10 bases, with 17 bases remaining between them. Germline V gene data show CDR1 as MNHEY and CDR2 as SMNVEV (reference sequence). CDR3 protein: CASSLRTEGGSAFF. CDR3 DNA sequence: TGTGCCAGCAGTTTAAGGACAGAGGGGGGCTCAGCTTTCTTT.

This chain uses TRBV18 with TRBJ2-4; 12 bases map to TRBD2. This CDR3 spans 16 amino acids. Trimming removed 2 bases from V and 7 bases from J; junction bases left unmatched: 6. Germline CDR1 and CDR2: KGHSH and LQKENI. The chain's CDR3 is CASSPRTSGELNIQYF. The CDR3 coding sequence is TGTGCCAGCTCACCAAGGACTAGCGGGGAGCTCAACATTCAGTACTTC.

The chain carries TRBV10-3 and TRBJ1-4, with a possible D match to TRBD1 (5 bases). CDR1 is ENHRY and CDR2 is SYGVKD in the germline V gene. CDR3 length equals 13 residues. Trimming took 6 bases from V and 6 from J, leaving 11 bases between them. The CDR3 DNA sequence: TGTGCCATCAGGGGTCAGGGTGATGAAAAACTGTTTTTT. It encodes CAIRGQGDEKLFF.

The chain carries TRBV19 and TRBJ2-7; the D gene is possibly TRBD1 (6 bases). CDR3 size: 13 residues. Trimming left V 6 bases short and J 7 bases short, with 16 bases between. Germline V gene lookup returns CDR1 LNHDA and CDR2 SQIVND (reference sequence). The CDR3, as DNA: TGTGCCAGTAGCCCCGACAGGTCCGGGGAGCAGTACTTC. It specifies CASSPDRSGEQYF.

The rearrangement links TRBV29-1 to TRBJ2-1; TRBD1 agrees at 11 bases. The CDR3 is 14 residues long. In germline, CDR1 is SQVTM, CDR2 ANQGSEA. J lost 3 bases, V lost 6 bases, and 4 bases had no gene match. CDR3 DNA: TGCAGCGTGCACGGGACAGGGGGCTACAATGAGCAGTTCTTC. Translating it yields CSVHGTGGYNEQFF.

The V call is TRBV6-6, the J call TRBJ1-4, with 8 bases fitting TRBD1. The CDR3 spans 15 residues. J was trimmed by 8 bases and V by 3 bases; bases with no gene match: 8. Germline V gene sequence: CDR1 MNHNY, CDR2 SVGAGI (reference sequence). The chain's CDR3 is CASSYLPGQDEKLFF. In nucleotides, the CDR3 is TGTGCCAGCAGTTATCTACCGGGACAGGACGAAAAACTGTTTTTT.

The rearrangement joins TRBV9 to TRBJ2-1, with D possibly TRBD2 on 5 matching bases. CDR1 and CDR2 (germline): SGDLS, YYNGEE. CDR3 size: 15 residues. V lost 7 bases to trimming and J lost 2 bases, with 16 bases between them. The CDR3 is CASGTGITTYNEQFF. In DNA form, the CDR3 reads TGTGCCAGCGGAACGGGAATTACGACCTACAATGAGCAGTTCTTC.

This clone has just one count. J is TRBJ2-3 and V is TRBV5-1, with D possibly matching TRBD1 (6 bases). CDR3 size: 14 residues. CDR1 and CDR2 (germline): SGHRS, YFSETQ. Trimming cost V 2 bases and J 4 bases, with 11 bases left between them. DNA of the CDR3: TGCGCCAGCAGCTTACTAGGGGGAGCAGATACGCAGTATTTT. Protein product: CASSLLGGADTQYF.

This chain links TRBV9 with TRBJ2-2, with no clear D. Germline V gives CDR1 SGDLS, CDR2 YYNGEE. Trimming took 6 bases from V and 0 from J, leaving 12 bases between them. The CDR3 is 15 residues long. CDR3 sequence: CASTLGLTNTGELFF. The CDR3 DNA reads as TGTGCCAGCACCCTAGGTCTAACGAACACCGGGGAGCTGTTTTTT.

This clone was seen a single time. The CDR3 DNA follows: TGTGCCTGGAAGCTTCGGACTAGCGGGGACTACGAGCAGTACTTC. It codes for CAWKLRTSGDYEQYF. V is TRBV30 and J is TRBJ2-7; TRBD2 matches at 12 bases. CDR3 length equals 15 residues. V lost 4 bases to trimming and J lost 3 bases; unmatched junction nucleotides: 7. Per germline, CDR1 GTSNPN and CDR2 SVGIG (reference sequence). The entire variable domain, with the rest obtained from reference TRBV30 and TRBJ2-7, is as follows: SQTIHQWPATLVQPVGSPLSLECTVEGTSNPNLYWYRQAAGRGLQLLFYSVGIGQISSEVPQNLSASRPQDRQFILSSKKLLLSDSGFYLCAWKLRTSGDYEQYFGPGTRLTVT.

The chain couples TRBV5-4 to TRBJ2-2, with a weak D call TRBD2 (5 bases). Trimming removed 5 bases at V and 3 bases at J, with 11 bases between. Per the germline V gene, CDR1 is SGHNT and CDR2 is YYREEE (reference sequence). The CDR3 totals 14 residues. The CDR3 protein is CASSPPGYTGELFF. The DNA of the CDR3 is TGTGCCAGCAGTCCTCCGGGGTACACCGGGGAGCTGTTTTTT.

In this sample, this clone turned up once. The V and J genes are TRBV5-6 and TRBJ1-3; no definite D call. Germline V gene lookup returns CDR1 SGHDT and CDR2 YYEEEE. V was trimmed by 0 bases and J by 0 bases, leaving 7 bases between them. The CDR3 is 15 residues long. The CDR3 nucleotides are TGTGCCAGCAGCTTGGGACTGAGCTCTGGAAACACCATATATTTT. Translated: CASSLGLSSGNTIYF.

This clone was detected only a few times. This chain uses TRBV29-1 with TRBJ1-1; D uncertain. V lost 7 bases and J lost 1, with 7 bases in between. Germline loops: CDR1 SQVTM, CDR2 ANQGSEA. The CDR3 runs 11 residues. The CDR3 is CSAKQNTEAFF. The CDR3 DNA is TGCAGCGCCAAACAGAACACTGAAGCTTTCTTT.

The rearrangement joins TRBV27 to TRBJ2-7; 11 bases map to TRBD1. The CDR3 sequence is 16 residues long. Germline V lookup: CDR1 MNHEY, CDR2 SMNVEV (reference sequence). The V and J ends lost 6 bases and 6 bases, in that order; junction bases with no gene match: 13. The CDR3, as DNA: TGTGCCAGCAGGTCCGGGACAGGGGGGCTCGATCCCGAGCAGTACTTC. Its protein product is CASRSGTGGLDPEQYF.

The rearrangement uses TRBV27 and TRBJ1-1; the match to TRBD1 covers 11 bases. The V gene end was trimmed by 0 bases and the J gene end by 8 bases; junction bases not matched to a gene: 8. This CDR3 spans 16 amino acids. The germline CDR1 and CDR2 sequences are MNHEY and SMNVEV (reference sequence). The CDR3 DNA sequence: TGTGCCAGCAGTTTATCGAGGACAGGGGGCGGGGAAGAAGCTTTCTTT. Amino acid sequence: CASSLSRTGGGEEAFF.

Points on this clone: The sample holds other DNA sequences that translate to the same CDR3. V gene TRBV10-3 combines with J gene TRBJ2-1, with D tentatively TRBD1 (5 bases). Germline V CDR1 and CDR2: ENHRY, SYGVKD. CDR3 length: 11 amino acids. V dropped 3 bases and J dropped 8 bases, with 5 bases sitting between them. CDR3 protein: CAISDRDEQFF. The CDR3 DNA reads TGTGCCATCAGTGACAGGGATGAGCAGTTCTTC.